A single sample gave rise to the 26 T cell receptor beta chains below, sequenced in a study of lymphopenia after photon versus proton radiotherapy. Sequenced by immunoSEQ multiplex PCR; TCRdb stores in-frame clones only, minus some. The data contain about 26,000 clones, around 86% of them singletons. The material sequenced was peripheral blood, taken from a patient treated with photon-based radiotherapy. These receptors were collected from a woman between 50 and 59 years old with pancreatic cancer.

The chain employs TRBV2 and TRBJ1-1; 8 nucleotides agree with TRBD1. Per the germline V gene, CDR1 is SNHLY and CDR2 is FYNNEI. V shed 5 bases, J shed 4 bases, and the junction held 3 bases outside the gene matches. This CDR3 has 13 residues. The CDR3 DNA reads TGTGCCAGCAGTCAGGGGGCGATCACTGAAGCTTTCTTT. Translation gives CASSQGAITEAFF.

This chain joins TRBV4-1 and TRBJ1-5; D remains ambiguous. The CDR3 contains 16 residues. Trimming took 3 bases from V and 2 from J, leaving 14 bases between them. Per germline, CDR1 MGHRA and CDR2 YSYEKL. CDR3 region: CASSQEGLGGNQPQHF. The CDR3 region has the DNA TGCGCCAGCAGCCAGGAGGGTCTTGGGGGCAATCAGCCCCAGCATTTT.

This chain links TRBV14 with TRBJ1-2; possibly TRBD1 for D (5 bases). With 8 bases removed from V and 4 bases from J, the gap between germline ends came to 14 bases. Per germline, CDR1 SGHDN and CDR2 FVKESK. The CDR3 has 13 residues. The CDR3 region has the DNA TGTGCCAGCGCAGGGTCATCAGGCTATGGCTACACCTTC. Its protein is CASAGSSGYGYTF.

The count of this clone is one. Here the CDR3 reads CASSLAPDTQYF. In DNA form, the CDR3 reads TGTGCCAGCTCTCTAGCGCCAGATACGCAGTATTTT. V gene TRBV18 combines with J gene TRBJ2-3; possible D gene TRBD2, 6 bases. Between the trimmed V and J ends, which lost 6 bases and 4 bases, there was a span of 8 bases. The CDR3 contains 12 residues. The V gene's germline CDR1 is KGHSH and CDR2 LQKENI.

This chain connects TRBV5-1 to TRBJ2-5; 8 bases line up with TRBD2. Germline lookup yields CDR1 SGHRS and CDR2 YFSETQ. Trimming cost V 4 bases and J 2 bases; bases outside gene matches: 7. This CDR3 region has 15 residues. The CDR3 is CASSRGTSGQETQYF. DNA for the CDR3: TGCGCCAGCAGCAGGGGAACTAGCGGTCAAGAGACCCAGTACTTC. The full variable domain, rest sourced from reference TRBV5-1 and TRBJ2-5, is KAGVTQTPRYLIKTRGQQVTLSCSPISGHRSVSWYQQTPGQGLQFLFEYFSETQRNKGNFPGRFSGRQFSNSRSEMNVSTLELGDSALYLCASSRGTSGQETQYFGPGTRLLVL.

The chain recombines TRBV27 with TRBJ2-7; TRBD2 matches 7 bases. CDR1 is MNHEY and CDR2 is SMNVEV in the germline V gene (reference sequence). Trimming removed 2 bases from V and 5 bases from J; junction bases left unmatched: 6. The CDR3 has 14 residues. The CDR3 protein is CASSLRGSRNEQYF. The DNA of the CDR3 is TGTGCCAGCAGTTTACGCGGGAGTCGGAACGAGCAGTACTTC.

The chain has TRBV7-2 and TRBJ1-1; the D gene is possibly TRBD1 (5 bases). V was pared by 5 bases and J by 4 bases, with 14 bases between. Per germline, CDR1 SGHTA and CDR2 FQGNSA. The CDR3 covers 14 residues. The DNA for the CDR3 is TGTGCCAGCAGCGGCCAGGGTCACGGCACTGAAGCTTTCTTT. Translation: CASSGQGHGTEAFF. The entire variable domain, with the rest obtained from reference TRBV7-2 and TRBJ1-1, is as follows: GAGVSQSPSNKVTEKGKDVELRCDPISGHTALYWYRQSLGQGLEFLIYFQGNSAPDKSGLPSDRFSAERTGGSVSTLTIQRTQQEDSAVYLCASSGQGHGTEAFFGQGTRLTVV.

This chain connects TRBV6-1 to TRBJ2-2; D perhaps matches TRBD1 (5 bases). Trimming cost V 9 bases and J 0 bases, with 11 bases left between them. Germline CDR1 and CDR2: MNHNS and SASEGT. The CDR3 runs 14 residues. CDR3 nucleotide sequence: TGTGCCAGTGATTCCAGGGCGAACACCGGGGAGCTGTTTTTT. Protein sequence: CASDSRANTGELFF.

Here the CDR3 reads CASSPYRANTEAFF. CDR3 DNA sequence: TGTGCCAGCAGCCCATACAGGGCTAACACTGAAGCTTTCTTT. The genes are TRBV14 and TRBJ1-1; tentatively, D is TRBD1 (6 bases). The CDR3 spans 14 residues. The V end was cut by 4 bases, the J end by 2 bases, with 11 bases between. Germline CDR1 is SGHDN and CDR2 is FVKESK.

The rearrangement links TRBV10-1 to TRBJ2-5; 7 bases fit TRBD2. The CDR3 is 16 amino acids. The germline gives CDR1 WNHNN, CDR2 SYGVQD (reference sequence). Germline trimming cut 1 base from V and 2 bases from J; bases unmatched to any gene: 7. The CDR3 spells CASSEFRLAAQETQYF. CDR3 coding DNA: TGCGCCAGCAGTGAGTTTCGGCTAGCGGCACAAGAGACCCAGTACTTC.

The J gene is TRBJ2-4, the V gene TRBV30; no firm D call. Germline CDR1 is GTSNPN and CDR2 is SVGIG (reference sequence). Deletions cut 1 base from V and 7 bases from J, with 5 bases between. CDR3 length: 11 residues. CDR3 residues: CAWSAQNIQYF. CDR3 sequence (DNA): TGTGCCTGGAGTGCACAGAACATTCAGTACTTC.

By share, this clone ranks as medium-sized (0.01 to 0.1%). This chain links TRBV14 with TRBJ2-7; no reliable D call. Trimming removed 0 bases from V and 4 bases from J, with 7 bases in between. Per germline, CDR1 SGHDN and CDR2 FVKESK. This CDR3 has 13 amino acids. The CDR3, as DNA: TGTGCCAGCAGCCAAGAGATCCGATACGAGCAGTACTTC. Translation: CASSQEIRYEQYF.

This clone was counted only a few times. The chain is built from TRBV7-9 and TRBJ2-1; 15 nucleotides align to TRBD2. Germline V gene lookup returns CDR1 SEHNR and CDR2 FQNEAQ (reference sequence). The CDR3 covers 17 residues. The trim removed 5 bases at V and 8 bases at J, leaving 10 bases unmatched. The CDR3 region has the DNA TGTGCCAGCAGCCCCCGGACTAGCGGGAGGGCCATCTATGAGCAGTTCTTC. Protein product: CASSPRTSGRAIYEQFF.

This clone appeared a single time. CDR3 loop: CASRLNGQLNTGELFF. CDR3 DNA sequence: TGCGCCAGCAGACTTAACGGACAGCTCAACACCGGGGAGCTGTTTTTT. The chain couples TRBV5-1 to TRBJ2-2; a possible D gene is TRBD1 (6 bases). The CDR3 length is 16 residues. V dropped 5 bases and J dropped 2 bases, with 16 bases sitting between them. Germline V gene lookup returns CDR1 SGHRS and CDR2 YFSETQ.

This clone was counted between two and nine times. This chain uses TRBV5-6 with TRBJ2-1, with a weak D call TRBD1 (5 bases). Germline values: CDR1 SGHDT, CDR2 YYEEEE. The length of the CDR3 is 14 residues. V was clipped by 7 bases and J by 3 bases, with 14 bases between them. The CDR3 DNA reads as TGTGCCAGCGGCAAGAAGGGGAACTACAATGAGCAGTTCTTC. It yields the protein CASGKKGNYNEQFF. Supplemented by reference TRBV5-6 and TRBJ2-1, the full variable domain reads DAGVTQSPTHLIKTRGQQVTLRCSPKSGHDTVSWYQQALGQGPQFIFQYYEEEERQRGNFPDRFSGHQFPNYSSELNVNALLLGDSALYLCASGKKGNYNEQFFGPGTRLTVL.

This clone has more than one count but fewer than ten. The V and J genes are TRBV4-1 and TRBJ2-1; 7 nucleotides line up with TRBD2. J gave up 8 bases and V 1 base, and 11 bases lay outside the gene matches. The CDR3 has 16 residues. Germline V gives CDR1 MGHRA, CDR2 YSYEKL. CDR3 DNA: TGCGCCAGCAGCCAAGTTGGGTGGGAGGGCGTGGATGAGCAGTTCTTC. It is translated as CASSQVGWEGVDEQFF.

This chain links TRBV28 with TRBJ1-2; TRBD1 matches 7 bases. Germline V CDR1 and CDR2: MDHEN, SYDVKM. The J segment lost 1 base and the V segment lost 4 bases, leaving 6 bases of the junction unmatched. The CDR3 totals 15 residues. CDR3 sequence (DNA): TGTGCCAGCAGTTCCGGGGCAGGGGGTAACTATGGCTACACCTTC. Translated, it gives CASSSGAGGNYGYTF.

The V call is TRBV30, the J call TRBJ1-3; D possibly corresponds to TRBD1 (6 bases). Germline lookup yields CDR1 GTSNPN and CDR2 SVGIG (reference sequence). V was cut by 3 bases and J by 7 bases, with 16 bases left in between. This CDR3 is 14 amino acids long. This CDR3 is CAWRQGSAGNTIYF. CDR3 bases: TGTGCCTGGAGACAGGGATCGGCCGGGAACACCATATATTTT.

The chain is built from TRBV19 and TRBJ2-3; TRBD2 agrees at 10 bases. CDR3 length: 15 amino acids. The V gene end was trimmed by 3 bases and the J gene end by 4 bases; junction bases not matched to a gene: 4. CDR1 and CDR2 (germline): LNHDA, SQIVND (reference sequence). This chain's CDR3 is CASSIGLAGADTQYF. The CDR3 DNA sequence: TGTGCCAGTAGTATTGGGCTAGCGGGAGCAGATACGCAGTATTTT.

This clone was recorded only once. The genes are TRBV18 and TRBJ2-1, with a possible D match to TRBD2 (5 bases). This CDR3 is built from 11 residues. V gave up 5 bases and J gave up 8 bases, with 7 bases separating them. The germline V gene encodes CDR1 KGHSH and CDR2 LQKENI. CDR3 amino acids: CASSYGDEQFF. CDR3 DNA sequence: TGTGCCAGCTCATACGGGGATGAGCAGTTCTTC.

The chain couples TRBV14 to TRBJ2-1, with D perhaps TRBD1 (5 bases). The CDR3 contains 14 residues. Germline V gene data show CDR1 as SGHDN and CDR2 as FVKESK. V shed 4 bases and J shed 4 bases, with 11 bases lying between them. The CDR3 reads CASSPVGEYNEQFF. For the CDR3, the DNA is TGTGCCAGCAGCCCGGTAGGGGAATACAATGAGCAGTTCTTC.

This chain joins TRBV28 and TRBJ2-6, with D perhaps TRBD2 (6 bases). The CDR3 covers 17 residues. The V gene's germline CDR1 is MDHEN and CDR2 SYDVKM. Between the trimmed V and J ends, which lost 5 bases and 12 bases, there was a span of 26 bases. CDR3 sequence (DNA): TGTGCCAGCAGTCCCCCCTGCGGGGCCAACGTTTTATGCGTCCTGACTTTC. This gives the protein CASSPPCGANVLCVLTF.

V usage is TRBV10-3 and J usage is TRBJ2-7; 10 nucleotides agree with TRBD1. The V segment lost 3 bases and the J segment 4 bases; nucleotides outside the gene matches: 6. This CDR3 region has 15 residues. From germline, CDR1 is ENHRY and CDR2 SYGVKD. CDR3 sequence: CAISEMRQGAYEQYF. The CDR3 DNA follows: TGTGCCATCAGTGAAATGAGACAGGGGGCTTACGAGCAGTACTTC.

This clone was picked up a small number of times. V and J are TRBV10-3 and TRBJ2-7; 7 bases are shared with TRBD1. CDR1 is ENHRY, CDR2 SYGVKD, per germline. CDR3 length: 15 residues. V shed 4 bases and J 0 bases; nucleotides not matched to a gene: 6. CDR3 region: CAISGGGQVSYEQYF. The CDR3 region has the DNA TGTGCCATCAGTGGAGGAGGACAGGTCTCCTACGAGCAGTACTTC.

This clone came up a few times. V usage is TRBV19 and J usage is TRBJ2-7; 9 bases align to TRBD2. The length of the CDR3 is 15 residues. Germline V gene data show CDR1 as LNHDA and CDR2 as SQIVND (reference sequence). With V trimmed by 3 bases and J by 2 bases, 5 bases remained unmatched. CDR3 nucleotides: TGTGCCAGTAGTATCTTAGCGGGAGAGACCTACGAGCAGTACTTC. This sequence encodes CASSILAGETYEQYF.

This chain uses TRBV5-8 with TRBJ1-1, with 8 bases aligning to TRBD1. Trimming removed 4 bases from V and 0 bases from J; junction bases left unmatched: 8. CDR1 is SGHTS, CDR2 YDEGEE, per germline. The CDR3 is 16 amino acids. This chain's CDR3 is CASSRGTGFMNTEAFF. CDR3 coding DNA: TGTGCCAGCAGCCGAGGGACAGGCTTCATGAACACTGAAGCTTTCTTT.